These 32 T cell receptor beta chains were all obtained from the same sample, sequenced in a study of T-cell memory formation after mild COVID-19. TCRdb used MiXCR to reprocess the 5' RACE reads, holding one entry per CDR3 protein. The sample lists around 260,000 distinct CDR3 sequences, roughly 15% seen once, with roughly a fifth in the top ten. Sequenced sample: PBMCs or a T cell subset sorted from them (not recorded which). Source of these receptors: a young man who had mild COVID-19 (a few samples of this study predate the infection). Cell type and time point are not known.

This clonotype was observed a handful of times. This chain joins TRBV11-2 and TRBJ2-4; a possible D gene is TRBD2 (6 bases). The V gene lost 6 bases and the J gene lost 5 bases, with 26 bases spanning the gap. The CDR3 sequence is 18 residues long. Germline CDR1 SGHAT, CDR2 FQNNGV. CDR3 sequence reads: CASSQIPGPRRVQNIQYF. CDR3 DNA sequence: TGTGCCAGCAGTCAAATCCCGGGACCACGGAGGGTCCAAAACATTCAGTACTTC. Based on the CDR3 plus reference TRBV11-2 and TRBJ2-4, the full variable domain is EAGVAQSPRYKIIEKRQSVAFWCNPISGHATLYWYQQILGQGPKLLIQFQNNGVVDDSQLPKDRFSAERLKGVDSTLKIQPAKLEDSAVYLCASSQIPGPRRVQNIQYFGAGTRLSVL.

The sample holds a few counts of this clonotype. The chain recombines TRBV5-1 with TRBJ1-1, with D perhaps TRBD1 (6 bases). The CDR3 length is 16 residues. Germline CDR1 SGHRS, CDR2 YFSETQ. V lost 3 bases, J lost 1 base, and 16 bases lay in between. For the CDR3, the DNA is TGCGCCAGCAGCTGGAAGGGGGGGCCTTCGAACACTGAAGCTTTCTTT. Its translation is CASSWKGGPSNTEAFF. The whole variable domain, filled in from reference TRBV5-1 and TRBJ1-1, reads KAGVTQTPRYLIKTRGQQVTLSCSPISGHRSVSWYQQTPGQGLQFLFEYFSETQRNKGNFPGRFSGRQFSNSRSEMNVSTLELGDSALYLCASSWKGGPSNTEAFFGQGTRLTVV.

The genes are TRBV7-6 and TRBJ2-3, with 8 bases fitting TRBD2. The ends lost 5 bases at V and 6 bases at J; junction bases unmatched: 25. CDR3 length: 20 residues. Looked up from germline, CDR1 is SGHVS and CDR2 is FNYEAQ. CDR3 region: CASSASPGLAVGLGVDTQYF. CDR3 nucleotide sequence: TGTGCCAGCAGCGCCTCGCCAGGACTAGCAGTGGGTCTTGGGGTTGATACGCAGTATTTT.

In this sample, this clonotype turned up a few times. V gene TRBV15 combines with J gene TRBJ2-1, with no clear D. Germline V lookup: CDR1 LNHNV, CDR2 YYDKDF (reference sequence). This CDR3 has 13 amino acids. Trimming left V 2 bases short and J 8 bases short, with 10 bases between. In DNA form, the CDR3 reads TGTGCCACCAGCAGATCCGGGTGGGATGAGCAGTTCTTC. This codes for CATSRSGWDEQFF.

The chain joins TRBV5-1 to TRBJ2-2, with D perhaps matching TRBD1 or TRBD2 (5 bases each). From germline, CDR1 is SGHRS and CDR2 YFSETQ. V shed 2 bases and J shed 6 bases, with 11 bases lying between them. The CDR3 is made up of 14 amino acids. CDR3: CASSLLEGSGELFF. The CDR3 nucleotides are TGCGCCAGCAGCTTACTCGAGGGGTCCGGGGAGCTGTTTTTT. Combining the CDR3 with reference TRBV5-1 and TRBJ2-2 gives the whole variable domain KAGVTQTPRYLIKTRGQQVTLSCSPISGHRSVSWYQQTPGQGLQFLFEYFSETQRNKGNFPGRFSGRQFSNSRSEMNVSTLELGDSALYLCASSLLEGSGELFFGEGSRLTVL.

This clonotype turned up a few times. The gene calls are TRBV7-2 and TRBJ2-5, with TRBD2 matching over 14 bases. The V gene's germline CDR1 is SGHTA and CDR2 FQGNSA. The CDR3 spans 15 residues. V lost 8 bases and J lost 6; bases outside the gene matches: 8. This CDR3 reads CASRAGTSGGQTQYF. CDR3 DNA sequence: TGTGCCAGCCGGGCGGGGACTAGCGGGGGACAGACCCAGTACTTC.

This clonotype showed up many times. This chain connects TRBV11-2 to TRBJ2-5; a possible D gene is TRBD2 (7 bases). The CDR3 is made up of 15 amino acids. The V end lost 2 bases, the J end lost 14 bases, and 24 bases lay between the germline ends. Germline V gene lookup returns CDR1 SGHAT and CDR2 FQNNGV. The CDR3 is CASSLLGGGREGRYF. The CDR3 DNA reads TGTGCCAGCAGCTTATTGGGCGGGGGCCGCGAGGGTCGATACTTC.

This sequence joins TRBV6-5 and TRBJ2-4, with no clear D. This CDR3 has 14 amino acids. The V end lost 6 bases, the J end lost 8 bases, and 17 bases lay between the germline ends. Per germline, CDR1 MNHEY and CDR2 SVGAGI. CDR3 sequence (DNA): TGTGCCAGCAGCCCAACAAGGGTAGTTCACATTCAGTACTTC. Its translation: CASSPTRVVHIQYF.

This clonotype turned up a few times. V and J are TRBV2 and TRBJ1-2, with D hard to call. CDR1 is SNHLY, CDR2 FYNNEI, per germline. V lost 7 bases to trimming and J lost 8 bases, with 17 bases between them. CDR3 size: 13 residues. Written as DNA, the CDR3 is TGTGCCAGCACCTTGCGAAGGGATACGGGCTACACCTTC. It codes for CASTLRRDTGYTF.

A few counts support this clonotype. This chain uses TRBV7-2 with TRBJ2-3, with a possible D match to TRBD1 (6 bases). Trimming took off 6 bases at V and 0 bases at J, with 16 bases between the two ends. Germline CDR1 SGHTA, CDR2 FQGNSA. The CDR3 is 16 residues long. Here the CDR3 DNA reads TGTGCCAGCAGTTATGGACAGACCGCTAGCACAGATACGCAGTATTTT. It codes for CASSYGQTASTDTQYF.

J is TRBJ1-2 and V is TRBV5-1; possibly TRBD1 for D (5 bases). V was shortened by 2 bases and J by 2 bases, with 13 bases between the two germline ends. Germline-derived CDR1 and CDR2 are SGHRS and YFSETQ. The CDR3 loop spans 15 amino acids. In DNA form, the CDR3 reads TGCGCCAGCAGCTTAGACGGGACGGAGAACTATGGCTACACCTTC. Amino acids: CASSLDGTENYGYTF.

The chain employs TRBV15 and TRBJ1-6; no firm D call. V lost 0 bases and J 0 bases, leaving 9 bases between the germline ends. CDR1 is LNHNV and CDR2 is YYDKDF in the germline V gene (reference sequence). This CDR3 has 17 amino acids. The CDR3 nucleotides are TGTGCCACCAGCAGAGATCGAGAGAGCTCCTATAATTCACCCCTCCACTTT. Its translation is CATSRDRESSYNSPLHF.

This clonotype turned up a few times. The gene calls are TRBV19 and TRBJ1-1; tentatively, D is TRBD1 (5 bases). Trimming left V 6 bases short and J 6 bases short, with 20 bases between. Per the germline V gene, CDR1 is LNHDA and CDR2 is SQIVND (reference sequence). This CDR3 contains 15 residues. The CDR3 bases are TGTGCCAGTAGCAGACACGGGACTCTTCGCGCTGAAGCTTTCTTT. Protein sequence: CASSRHGTLRAEAFF.

This clonotype has a handful of counts. This sequence joins TRBV7-9 and TRBJ1-1; no reliable D call. The CDR3 has 15 residues. V shed 4 bases and J shed 3 bases, with 15 bases lying between them. Germline loops: CDR1 SEHNR, CDR2 FQNEAQ (reference sequence). The CDR3 region is CASSSLAVLDTEAFF. The CDR3 nucleotides are TGTGCCAGCAGCTCCTTGGCCGTGTTAGACACTGAAGCTTTCTTT.

The rearrangement joins TRBV7-2 to TRBJ1-2; D is ambiguous. Germline CDR1 SGHTA, CDR2 FQGNSA. The CDR3 has 14 amino acids. Trimming pared 3 bases from V and 0 bases from J, leaving 8 bases between. CDR3 nucleotides: TGTGCCAGCAGCTTTGGCAGTCCTAACTATGGCTACACCTTC. This translates into CASSFGSPNYGYTF.

This clonotype has more than one count but fewer than ten. The chain uses TRBV5-5 and TRBJ2-1; TRBD1 might be the D (6 bases). CDR1 is SGHKS, CDR2 YYEKEE, per germline (reference sequence). With 4 bases removed from V and 2 bases from J, the gap between germline ends came to 13 bases. The CDR3 spans 15 residues. In nucleotides, the CDR3 is TGTGCCAGCAGCCCCGGACAGAGCCCCTACAATGAGCAGTTCTTC. Its protein product is CASSPGQSPYNEQFF.

CDR3 region: CASSLTRFYEQYF. The CDR3 DNA reads as TGCGCCAGCAGCTTGACAAGGTTTTACGAGCAGTACTTC. The chain carries TRBV5-1 and TRBJ2-7; D is undetermined. This CDR3 comprises 13 residues. Germline V lookup: CDR1 SGHRS, CDR2 YFSETQ. The germline V and J ends were trimmed by 1 base and 4 bases, with 9 bases remaining between them.

This clonotype was seen a few times. V gene TRBV7-2 combines with J gene TRBJ2-7, with 11 nucleotides matching TRBD1. Looked up from germline, CDR1 is SGHTA and CDR2 is FQGNSA. J lost 2 bases, V lost 5 bases, and 5 bases had no gene match. This CDR3 is built from 15 residues. CDR3 coding DNA: TGTGCCAGCAGCCCCTCGGGACAGGGGGCCTACGAGCAGTACTTC. This gives the protein CASSPSGQGAYEQYF.

The table lists this clonotype with a few counts. V and J are TRBV20-1 and TRBJ1-6, with D possibly matching TRBD1 (5 bases). This CDR3 has 16 residues. Looked up from germline, CDR1 is DFQATT and CDR2 is SNEGSKA (reference sequence). Trimming left V 0 bases short and J 4 bases short, with 13 bases between. As DNA, the CDR3 is TGCAGTGCTAGAGATCGCAGGGCTCTTTATAATTCACCCCTCCACTTT. It translates to CSARDRRALYNSPLHF.

The V and J genes are TRBV7-9 and TRBJ2-5, with TRBD2 as a possible D gene (6 bases). Germline V gene sequence: CDR1 SEHNR, CDR2 FQNEAQ (reference sequence). This CDR3 region has 14 residues. V lost 1 base to trimming and J lost 5 bases, with 11 bases between them. The DNA for the CDR3 is TGTGCCAGCAGCTTAGGCGGGGATCCCGAGACCCAGTACTTC. Its translation is CASSLGGDPETQYF.

There are a few counts of this clonotype. The V call is TRBV20-1, the J call TRBJ2-1, with 7 bases lining up with TRBD1. After removal of 3 bases from V and 0 bases from J, the junction contained 8 bases not matched to a gene. The CDR3 is made up of 16 amino acids. From germline, CDR1 is DFQATT and CDR2 SNEGSKA (reference sequence). CDR3 in DNA: TGCAGTGCTAGGGGACAGTTCCCCCACTCCTACAATGAGCAGTTCTTC. Amino acid sequence: CSARGQFPHSYNEQFF.

CDR3 coding DNA: TGTGCCTGGAGTGGGGGCAGCGGGGCCTACTACGAGCAGTACTTC. This codes for CAWSGGSGAYYEQYF. V is TRBV30 and J is TRBJ2-7, with 7 bases that match TRBD2. V was pared by 1 base and J by 3 bases, with 9 bases of the junction left unmatched. CDR1 and CDR2 (germline): GTSNPN, SVGIG (reference sequence). This CDR3 contains 15 residues.

This clonotype was recorded many times. This chain connects TRBV5-1 to TRBJ2-3, with TRBD2 identical over 11 bases. CDR3 length: 15 residues. Germline V gene lookup returns CDR1 SGHRS and CDR2 YFSETQ. Trimming removed 3 bases from V and 4 bases from J; junction bases left unmatched: 4. The CDR3 protein is CASSSGLAEADTQYF. The DNA for the CDR3 is TGCGCCAGCAGCTCGGGACTAGCGGAGGCAGATACGCAGTATTTT.

This clonotype was recorded a few times. The rearrangement links TRBV7-9 to TRBJ1-1; TRBD1 might be the D (6 bases). Germline CDR1 SEHNR, CDR2 FQNEAQ (reference sequence). V was trimmed by 6 bases and J by 4 bases, leaving 18 bases between them. The CDR3 spans 15 residues. The chain's CDR3 is CASSQTAGASTEAFF. CDR3 in DNA: TGTGCCAGCAGTCAAACCGCGGGGGCAAGCACTGAAGCTTTCTTT. Supplemented by reference TRBV7-9 and TRBJ1-1, the full variable domain reads DTGVSQNPRHKITKRGQNVTFRCDPISEHNRLYWYRQTLGQGPEFLTYFQNEAQLEKSRLLSDRFSAERPKGSFSTLEIQRTEQGDSAMYLCASSQTAGASTEAFFGQGTRLTVV.

The chain is built from TRBV15 and TRBJ2-7, with a tentative D call TRBD2 (5 bases). With 0 bases removed from V and 4 bases from J, the gap between germline ends came to 7 bases. The CDR3 has 13 amino acids. Germline CDR1 is LNHNV and CDR2 is YYDKDF (reference sequence). The CDR3 region has the DNA TGTGCCACCAGCAGAGACCGGGGATACGAGCAGTACGTC. This encodes CATSRDRGYEQYV.

The chain recombines TRBV25-1 with TRBJ2-3, with 8 bases matching TRBD1. The CDR3 is made up of 15 amino acids. V lost 5 bases, J lost 2 bases, and 6 bases stayed unmatched. Per germline, CDR1 MGHDK and CDR2 SYGVNS. The CDR3 reads CASSSRTGYTDTQYF. The CDR3 DNA sequence: TGTGCCAGCAGTTCTAGGACAGGGTACACAGATACGCAGTATTTT.

There are many counts of this clonotype. The chain is built from TRBV12-3 or TRBV12-4 and TRBJ2-7; 7 nucleotides line up with TRBD2. The ends lost 6 bases at V and 9 bases at J; junction bases unmatched: 11. The CDR3 is 13 residues long. The CDR3 reads CASSTGGGLVQYF. CDR3 nucleotides: TGTGCCAGCAGCACGGGGGGAGGTCTGGTGCAGTACTTC.

The chain uses TRBV6-2 or TRBV6-3 and TRBJ2-2; 10 nucleotides line up with TRBD1. The CDR3 has 13 amino acids. V trimming: 6 bases; J trimming: 7 bases; junction bases outside the gene matches: 2. CDR1 MNHEY and CDR2 SVGEGT come from the germline V gene. CDR3 sequence: CASRGQGNGELFF. CDR3 nucleotide sequence: TGTGCCAGCAGGGGACAGGGGAACGGGGAGCTGTTTTTT.

This chain joins TRBV11-3 and TRBJ2-2; 7 nucleotides agree with TRBD1. Germline values: CDR1 SGHNT, CDR2 YENEEA. The CDR3 has 14 amino acids. V dropped 5 bases and J dropped 6; count of bases not matched to a gene: 6. CDR3 DNA sequence: TGTGCCAGCAGCCGAAATCAGGGGGCCGGGGAGCTGTTTTTT. Translated, it gives CASSRNQGAGELFF.

This clonotype showed up just a few times. The rearrangement uses TRBV6-2 or TRBV6-3 and TRBJ2-2; D ambiguous. Germline CDR1 is MNHEY and CDR2 is SVGEGT. Trimming removed 4 bases at V and 3 bases at J, with 12 bases between. The CDR3 is made up of 15 amino acids. The CDR3 DNA is TGTGCCAGCAGTTTCTGGAGCCACTACACCGGGGAGCTGTTTTTT. Translation gives CASSFWSHYTGELFF.

This sequence joins TRBV20-1 and TRBJ2-2; weak D call: TRBD1 (5 bases). The germline V gene encodes CDR1 DFQATT and CDR2 SNEGSKA (reference sequence). V was clipped by 5 bases and J by 7 bases, with 11 bases between them. This CDR3 contains 12 residues. Here the CDR3 DNA reads TGCAGTGCTGGCAGGGATTTCGGGGAGCTGTTTTTT. It is translated as CSAGRDFGELFF.

This clonotype appeared a few times. The rearrangement joins TRBV5-1 to TRBJ1-1; 10 bases align to TRBD1. The CDR3 contains 17 residues. CDR1 and CDR2 from the germline V gene are SGHRS and YFSETQ. Trimming took 1 base from V and 0 from J; bases not matched to a gene: 6. DNA for the CDR3: TGCGCCAGCAGCTTGCGGGGACAGGGGCTCATGAACACTGAAGCTTTCTTT. It specifies CASSLRGQGLMNTEAFF.